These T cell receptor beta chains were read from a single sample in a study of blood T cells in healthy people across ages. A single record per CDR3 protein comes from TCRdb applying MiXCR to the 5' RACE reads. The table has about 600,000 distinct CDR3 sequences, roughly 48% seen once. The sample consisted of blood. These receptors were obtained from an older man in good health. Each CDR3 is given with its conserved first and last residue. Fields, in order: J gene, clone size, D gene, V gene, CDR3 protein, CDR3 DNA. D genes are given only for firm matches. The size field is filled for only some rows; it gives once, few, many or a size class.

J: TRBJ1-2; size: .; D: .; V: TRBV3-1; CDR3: CASSQGGRPYGYTF; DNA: TGTGCCAGCAGCCAAGGAGGCAGACCCTATGGCTACACCTTC
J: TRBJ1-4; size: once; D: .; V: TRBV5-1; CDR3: CASRGEATNEKLFF; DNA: TGCGCCAGCAGGGGGGAAGCAACTAATGAAAAACTGTTTTTT
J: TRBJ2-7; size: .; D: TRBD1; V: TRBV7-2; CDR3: CASSLDRGHSYEQYF; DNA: TGTGCCAGCAGCTTAGACAGGGGGCACTCCTACGAGCAGTACTTC
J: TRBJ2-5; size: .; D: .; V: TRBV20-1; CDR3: CSARVVQRDKQYF; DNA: TGCAGTGCTAGAGTGGTCCAACGGGACAAGCAGTACTTC
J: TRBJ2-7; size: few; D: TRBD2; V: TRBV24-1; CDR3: CATSGGLADTYEQYF; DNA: TGTGCCACCAGTGGGGGACTAGCGGACACTTACGAGCAGTACTTC
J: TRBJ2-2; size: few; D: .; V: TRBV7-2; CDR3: CASSRDFYTGELFF; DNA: TGTGCCAGCAGCCGGGACTTTTACACCGGGGAGCTGTTTTTT
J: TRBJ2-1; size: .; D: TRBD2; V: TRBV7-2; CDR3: CASSYVAGEQFF; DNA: TGTGCCAGCAGCTACGTAGCGGGAGAGCAGTTCTTC
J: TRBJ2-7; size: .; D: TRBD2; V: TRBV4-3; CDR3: CASSPPGTSRYNEQYF; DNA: TGCGCCAGCAGCCCCCCCGGGACTAGCAGATACAATGAGCAGTACTTC
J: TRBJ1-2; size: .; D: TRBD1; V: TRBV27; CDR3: CASSTGDVGGYTF; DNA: TGTGCCAGCAGCACAGGGGATGTAGGTGGCTACACCTTC
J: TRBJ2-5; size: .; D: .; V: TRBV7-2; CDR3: CVSSLEGSKTQYF; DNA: TGTGTCAGCAGCTTAGAGGGGTCCAAGACCCAGTACTTC
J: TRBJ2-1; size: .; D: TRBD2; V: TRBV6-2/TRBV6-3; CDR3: CASRNGLAAGYNEQFF; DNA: TGTGCCAGCAGAAATGGACTAGCGGCCGGCTACAATGAGCAGTTCTTC
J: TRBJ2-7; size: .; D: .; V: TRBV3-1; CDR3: CASSQTSGYEQYF; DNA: TGTGCCAGCAGCCAAACCTCAGGTTACGAGCAGTACTTC
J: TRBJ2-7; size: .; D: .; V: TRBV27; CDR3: CASSSKPGTKSGEQYF; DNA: TGTGCCAGCAGTTCCAAGCCCGGGACGAAGTCTGGCGAGCAGTACTTC
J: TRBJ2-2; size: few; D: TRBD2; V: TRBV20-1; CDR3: CSATTSGRVIANTGELFF; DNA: TGCAGTGCAACGACTAGCGGGAGGGTAATAGCGAACACCGGGGAGCTGTTTTTT
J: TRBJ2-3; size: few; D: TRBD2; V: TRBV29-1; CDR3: CSVEQVGGTDTQYF; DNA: TGCAGCGTTGAACAAGTGGGAGGGACAGATACGCAGTATTTT
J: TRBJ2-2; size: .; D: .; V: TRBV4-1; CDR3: CASSQGGVSTGELFF; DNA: TGCGCCAGCAGCCAAGGTGGGGTTTCCACCGGGGAGCTGTTTTTT
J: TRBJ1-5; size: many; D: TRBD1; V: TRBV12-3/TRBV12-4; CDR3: CASSLRDRHLSNQPQHF; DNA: TGTGCCAGCAGTTTGAGGGACAGACACCTTAGCAATCAGCCCCAGCATTTT
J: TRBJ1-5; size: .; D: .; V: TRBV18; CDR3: CASSPSGASGNQPQHF; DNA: TGTGCCAGCTCACCGAGCGGGGCGAGTGGCAATCAGCCCCAGCATTTT
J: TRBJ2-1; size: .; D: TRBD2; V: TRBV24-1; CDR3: CATSDDRASGRTNEQFF; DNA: TGTGCCACCAGTGACGACCGGGCTAGCGGGAGAACCAATGAGCAGTTCTTC
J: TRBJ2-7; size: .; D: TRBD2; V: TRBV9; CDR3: CASSATSGRAHEQYF; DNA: TGTGCCAGCAGCGCTACTAGCGGGAGGGCGCACGAGCAGTACTTC
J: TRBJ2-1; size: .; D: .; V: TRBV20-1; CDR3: CSAQSGDLEQFF; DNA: TGCAGTGCCCAGAGCGGTGACCTAGAGCAGTTCTTC
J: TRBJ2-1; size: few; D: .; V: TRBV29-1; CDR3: CSVGHPRDEQFF; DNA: TGCAGCGTTGGACATCCTAGGGATGAGCAGTTCTTC
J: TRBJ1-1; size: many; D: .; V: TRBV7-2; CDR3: CASSPRGNTEAFF; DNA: TGTGCCAGCTCACCACGGGGGAACACTGAAGCTTTCTTT
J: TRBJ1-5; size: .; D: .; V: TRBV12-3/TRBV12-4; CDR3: CASSFGGGPSNQPQHF; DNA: TGTGCCAGCAGTTTTGGGGGAGGGCCTAGCAATCAGCCCCAGCATTTT
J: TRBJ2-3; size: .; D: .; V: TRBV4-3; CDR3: CASSQEAGQAGGTQYF; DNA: TGCGCCAGCAGCCAAGAAGCGGGACAGGCGGGAGGTACGCAGTATTTT
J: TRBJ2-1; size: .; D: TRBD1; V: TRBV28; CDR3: CASSETGANEQFF; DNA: TGTGCCAGCAGTGAGACAGGGGCCAATGAGCAGTTCTTC
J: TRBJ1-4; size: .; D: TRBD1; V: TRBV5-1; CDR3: CASSLAPGQSNEKLFF; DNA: TGCGCCAGCAGCTTGGCCCCGGGACAGAGTAATGAAAAACTGTTTTTT
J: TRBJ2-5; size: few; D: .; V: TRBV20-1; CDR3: CSLGARETQYF; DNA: TGCAGCTTGGGAGCGAGAGAGACCCAGTACTTC
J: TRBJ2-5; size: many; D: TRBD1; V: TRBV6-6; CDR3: CASSYGGTGVSETQYF; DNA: TGTGCCAGCAGTTATGGGGGGACAGGGGTATCTGAGACCCAGTACTTC